Shown below are 11 T cell receptor beta chains from a single sample sequenced in a study of ipilimumab plus nivolumab after autologous stem cell transplantation. Assay: immunoSEQ multiplex PCR; the TCRdb copy retains only in-frame clones and omits some. The repertoire has some 15,000 clones, around 81% of them found once; the top ten carry roughly 24%. Here the sequenced sample was PBMCs, taken in a trial of ipilimumab plus nivolumab as post-transplant consolidation. The receptor set was obtained from a male donor with diffuse large B-cell lymphoma.

CDR3 coding DNA: TGTGCCATCAGTGGAACGGCCACCTACGAGCAGTACTTC. Amino acids: CAISGTATYEQYF. This chain connects TRBV10-3 to TRBJ2-7; no clear D. Trimming removed 4 bases from V and 2 bases from J, with 9 bases in between. The CDR3 has 13 residues. Germline assignment: CDR1 ENHRY and CDR2 SYGVKD.

This chain joins TRBV16 and TRBJ2-7; 7 bases agree with TRBD2. V lost 4 bases to trimming and J lost 1 base; unmatched junction nucleotides: 1. Germline CDR1 is KGHSY and CDR2 is FQNENV. The CDR3 has 13 amino acids. The CDR3 nucleotides read TGTGCCAGCAGCCCGCGGGGGTCCTACGAGCAGTACTTC. It translates to CASSPRGSYEQYF.

This clone was recorded only once. This rearrangement joins TRBV30 to TRBJ1-1, with a tentative D call TRBD1 (5 bases). This CDR3 region has 13 residues. The germline V and J ends were trimmed by 7 bases and 0 bases, with 12 bases remaining between them. Germline values: CDR1 GTSNPN, CDR2 SVGIG (reference sequence). The DNA of the CDR3 is TGTGCCTCCCACAGGCCATTGAACACTGAAGCTTTCTTT. Translation: CASHRPLNTEAFF.

This clone was seen a few times. The genes are TRBV7-9 and TRBJ2-7, with a weak D call TRBD1 (5 bases). Germline CDR1 and CDR2: SEHNR and FQNEAQ (reference sequence). V was shortened by 2 bases and J by 6 bases, with 8 bases between the two germline ends. The CDR3 contains 12 residues. CDR3 sequence reads: CASSLQGSEQYF. The DNA of the CDR3 is TGTGCCAGCAGCTTACAGGGATCCGAGCAGTACTTC.

This clone was found once. The genes are TRBV5-1 and TRBJ1-1, with TRBD1 as a possible D gene (6 bases). V was cut by 5 bases and J by 0 bases, with 11 bases left in between. CDR3 length: 14 residues. CDR1 is SGHRS, CDR2 YFSETQ, per germline. The CDR3 DNA reads TGCGCCAGCAGTCGGGACATTGTGAACACTGAAGCTTTCTTT. It encodes CASSRDIVNTEAFF.

This clone was picked up one time. This chain links TRBV9 with TRBJ1-3; D gene ambiguous. This CDR3 is built from 17 residues. V gave up 3 bases and J gave up 4 bases, with 20 bases separating them. Germline CDR1 reads SGDLS; CDR2 reads YYNGEE. In nucleotides, the CDR3 is TGTGCCAGCAGCGAAGACTTAGACGGAGGGTTGGGAAACACCATATATTTT. Translated, it gives CASSEDLDGGLGNTIYF.

The chain links TRBV27 to TRBJ2-4, with TRBD1 identical over 8 bases. V shed 2 bases, J shed 8 bases, and the junction held 14 bases outside the gene matches. Germline CDR1 MNHEY, CDR2 SMNVEV (reference sequence). The CDR3 extends over 17 amino acids. The DNA for the CDR3 is TGTGCCAGCAGTTTAGATGGGGGGACAGGCCCCAGGGACATTCAGTACTTC. This encodes CASSLDGGTGPRDIQYF.

The V call is TRBV7-6, the J call TRBJ2-2; TRBD2 aligns across 7 bases. The trim removed 1 base at V and 5 bases at J, leaving 10 bases unmatched. This CDR3 contains 17 residues. The germline V gene has CDR1 SGHVS and CDR2 FNYEAQ. CDR3 residues: CASSLERPSGTTGELFF. The CDR3 DNA sequence: TGTGCCAGCAGCTTAGAGCGCCCTAGCGGAACTACCGGGGAGCTGTTTTTT.

The genes are TRBV6-5 and TRBJ1-3; D unresolved. Germline V gives CDR1 MNHEY, CDR2 SVGAGI. This CDR3 has 13 amino acids. With 0 bases removed from V and 4 bases from J, the gap between germline ends came to 4 bases. The CDR3 nucleotides are TGTGCCAGCAGTTACTCGTTGGGAAACACCATATATTTT. Amino acids: CASSYSLGNTIYF.

The J gene is TRBJ1-5, the V gene TRBV12-5; no definite D call. CDR3 length equals 13 residues. V was pared by 7 bases and J by 7 bases, with 14 bases between. From germline, CDR1 is LGHNT and CDR2 FRNRAP. CDR3 bases: TGTGCTAGTGCCCTGAGGGATGGGCAGCCCCAGCATTTT. Its translation is CASALRDGQPQHF.

A few counts support this clone. The V call is TRBV6-1, the J call TRBJ2-1, with D perhaps assigned TRBD1 or TRBD2 (6 bases each). Germline CDR1 MNHNS, CDR2 SASEGT. This CDR3 comprises 15 residues. Trimming stripped 5 bases from V and 0 bases from J, with 11 bases between. The CDR3 coding sequence is TGTGCCAGCAGTAAGGGGGGTGTCTCCTACAATGAGCAGTTCTTC. Amino acid sequence: CASSKGGVSYNEQFF.